The 28 T cell receptor beta chains given below trace back to one sample, sequenced in a study of breast tumors, draining lymph nodes, adjacent tissues. Axillary draining lymph nodes of breast cancer patients supplied the node samples. TCRdb reprocessed the multiplex PCR reads with MiXCR, giving one entry per CDR3 protein. The sample lists fewer than 200,000 distinct CDR3 sequences; 30% to 35% were seen once. Sequencing was carried out using axillary lymph node tissue. All receptors derive from a female donor with breast cancer. Some clones in this sample may be carry-over from other donors' samples.

The table lists this clonotype with many counts. The chain links TRBV29-1 to TRBJ1-5, with D unclear. The V gene lost 1 base and the J gene lost 4 bases, with 14 bases spanning the gap. The CDR3 is 15 residues long. Germline lookup yields CDR1 SQVTM and CDR2 ANQGSEA. The CDR3 DNA reads as TGCAGCGTTGAAGTAGAAGGAGCGCCTAATCAGCCCCAGCATTTT. Its translation: CSVEVEGAPNQPQHF.

This clonotype was seen many times. The chain combines TRBV12-3 or TRBV12-4 with TRBJ1-3; 8 nucleotides line up with TRBD1. The CDR3 runs 16 residues. The V segment lost 5 bases and the J segment 4 bases; nucleotides outside the gene matches: 10. The CDR3 DNA reads TGTGCCAGCAGTCCCCGGACAGGGAGCCGGGGAAACACCATATATTTT. Amino acids: CASSPRTGSRGNTIYF.

This clonotype was seen ten or more times. The chain is built from TRBV2 and TRBJ2-2; D perhaps matches TRBD2 (6 bases). With 8 bases removed from V and 7 bases from J, the gap between germline ends came to 14 bases. The CDR3 has 13 amino acids. Germline V lookup: CDR1 SNHLY, CDR2 FYNNEI. The CDR3 loop reads CASAGNGVGELFF. DNA for the CDR3: TGTGCCAGCGCGGGAAATGGGGTCGGGGAGCTGTTTTTT.

In the case of this clonotype: At one end the junction does not follow the germline gene, possibly because of a read error. The chain's CDR3 is CASSPVMSGKAYNEQSF. CDR3 sequence (DNA): TGTGCCAGTAGTCCTGTCATGAGCGGGAAAGCCTACAATGAGCAGTCCTTC. The V call is TRBV19, the J call TRBJ2-1; TRBD2 aligns across 7 bases. CDR1 LNHDA and CDR2 SQIVND come from the germline V gene (reference sequence). The length of the CDR3 is 17 residues.

This chain uses TRBV13 with TRBJ2-1; 8 bases are a match to TRBD1. V dropped 0 bases and J dropped 6; count of bases not matched to a gene: 1. The germline V gene has CDR1 PRHDT and CDR2 FYEKMQ (reference sequence). The CDR3 length is 14 residues. CDR3 amino acids: CASSLGTGVNEQFF. CDR3 DNA sequence: TGTGCCAGCAGCTTAGGGACAGGGGTCAATGAGCAGTTCTTC. Based on the CDR3 plus reference TRBV13 and TRBJ2-1, the full variable domain is AAGVIQSPRHLIKEKRETATLKCYPIPRHDTVYWYQQGPGQDPQFLISFYEKMQSDKGSIPDRFSAQQFSDYHSELNMSSLELGDSALYFCASSLGTGVNEQFFGPGTRLTVL.

On this clonotype itself: This may be a read error: a much more frequent sequence differs by one nucleotide. The chain couples TRBV7-3 to TRBJ2-6; maybe TRBD1 (5 bases). CDR3 length equals 15 residues. In germline, CDR1 is SGHTA, CDR2 FQGTGA. The CDR3 loop reads CASSLDNSGANVLPF. Here the CDR3 DNA reads TGTGCCAGCAGCTTAGACAACTCTGGGGCCAACGTCCTGCCTTTC. Supplemented by reference TRBV7-3 and TRBJ2-6, the full variable domain reads GAGVSQTPSNKVTEKGKYVELRCDPISGHTALYWYRQSLGQGPEFLIYFQGTGAADDSGLPNDRFFAVRPEGSVSTLKIQRTERGDSAVYLCASSLDNSGANVLPFGAGSRLTVL.

This clonotype was observed at least ten times. This chain joins TRBV5-8 and TRBJ2-6; 11 nucleotides match TRBD1. V lost 7 bases and J lost 2; bases outside the gene matches: 5. Germline values: CDR1 SGHTS, CDR2 YDEGEE. The CDR3 consists of 16 residues. This chain's CDR3 is CASPDRGLPGANVLTF. In DNA, the CDR3 is TGTGCCAGCCCGGACAGGGGGCTACCTGGGGCCAACGTCCTGACTTTC.

This clonotype was counted ten times or more. The chain has TRBV6-6 and TRBJ1-5; 8 bases map to TRBD1. Looked up from germline, CDR1 is MNHNY and CDR2 is SVGAGI (reference sequence). The CDR3 totals 14 residues. V trimming: 7 bases; J trimming: 3 bases; junction bases outside the gene matches: 5. The CDR3 sequence: CASKGTGLNQPQHF. For the CDR3, the DNA is TGTGCCAGCAAAGGGACAGGACTCAATCAGCCCCAGCATTTT.

The chain carries TRBV7-9 and TRBJ1-1, with 9 nucleotides matching TRBD1. In germline, CDR1 is SEHNR, CDR2 FQNEAQ (reference sequence). V lost 0 bases and J lost 5; bases outside the gene matches: 7. This CDR3 spans 16 amino acids. The CDR3 sequence: CASSLAPRTGVTEAFF. As DNA, the CDR3 is TGTGCCAGCAGCTTAGCCCCCCGGACAGGGGTAACTGAAGCTTTCTTT.

This clonotype appeared many times. The chain joins TRBV7-9 to TRBJ2-3; D is unresolved. The length of the CDR3 is 13 residues. Trimming took off 3 bases at V and 4 bases at J, with 8 bases between the two ends. In germline, CDR1 is SEHNR, CDR2 FQNEAQ (reference sequence). The CDR3 is CASSFSTSDTQYF. The CDR3 DNA reads as TGTGCCAGCAGCTTTTCGACTTCAGATACGCAGTATTTT.

This clonotype was seen many times. V is TRBV3-1 and J is TRBJ1-2; the D is unclear. V shed 1 base and J shed 13 bases, with 13 bases lying between them. Per the germline V gene, CDR1 is LGHDT and CDR2 is YNNKEL (reference sequence). The CDR3 consists of 12 residues. For the CDR3, the DNA is TGTGCCAGCAGCCAAGCTGTGGCGGTTGTCACCTTC. It yields the protein CASSQAVAVVTF.

This clonotype was counted at least ten times. V gene TRBV19 combines with J gene TRBJ2-5, with a possible D match to TRBD1 (6 bases). The ends were cut back, 4 bases at V and 7 bases at J, with 16 bases in the middle. CDR3 length: 14 residues. The germline CDR1 and CDR2 sequences are LNHDA and SQIVND (reference sequence). The CDR3 protein is CASSTYSMTGTQYF. As DNA, the CDR3 is TGTGCCAGTAGTACCTATTCTATGACAGGGACCCAGTACTTC.

The table lists this clonotype with many counts. The rearrangement joins TRBV2 to TRBJ2-1; D gene ambiguous. This CDR3 is 13 amino acids long. V lost 0 bases to trimming and J lost 4 bases, with 4 bases between them. CDR1 and CDR2 (germline): SNHLY, FYNNEI. The CDR3 here is CASSEAVYNEQFF. The CDR3, as DNA: TGTGCCAGCAGTGAAGCAGTTTACAATGAGCAGTTCTTC.

The chain is built from TRBV5-1 and TRBJ1-4; D is unclear. The CDR3 has 14 amino acids. Per the germline V gene, CDR1 is SGHRS and CDR2 is YFSETQ. The V and J ends lost 4 bases and 5 bases respectively, with 12 bases between them. The DNA for the CDR3 is TGCGCCAGCAGCCCTGGGGTGGGGAATGAAAAACTGTTTTTT. Amino acids: CASSPGVGNEKLFF.

This clonotype was detected ten times or more. The chain links TRBV27 to TRBJ1-4; TRBD1 might be the D (5 bases). The CDR3 spans 13 residues. The germline V and J ends were trimmed by 1 base and 7 bases, with 7 bases remaining between them. Germline V gene lookup returns CDR1 MNHEY and CDR2 SMNVEV (reference sequence). The CDR3 sequence: CASSLWGSEKLFF. As DNA, the CDR3 is TGTGCCAGCAGTTTATGGGGCAGTGAAAAACTGTTTTTT.

This clonotype was recorded at least ten times. The V call is TRBV18, the J call TRBJ2-7; D gene unclear. The CDR3 has 13 amino acids. With 2 bases removed from V and 0 bases from J, the gap between germline ends came to 5 bases. Germline-derived CDR1 and CDR2 are KGHSH and LQKENI. The CDR3 nucleotides read TGTGCCAGCTCACCAGGGGACTCCTACGAGCAGTACTTC. Its translation is CASSPGDSYEQYF.

This clonotype was observed at least ten times. The rearrangement joins TRBV11-3 to TRBJ2-7; no firm D call. Germline V gene sequence: CDR1 SGHNT, CDR2 YENEEA. V shed 0 bases and J shed 2 bases, with 8 bases lying between them. The CDR3 spans 14 residues. CDR3 bases: TGTGCCAGCAGCTTAGATCTTGCAGCCTACGAGCAGTACTTC. The encoded protein is CASSLDLAAYEQYF.

By sample fraction, this clonotype is medium-sized (0.01 to 0.1%). The chain uses TRBV20-1 and TRBJ2-7; D uncertain. CDR1 DFQATT and CDR2 SNEGSKA come from the germline V gene (reference sequence). V was clipped by 1 base and J by 2 bases, with 15 bases between them. The CDR3 has 15 amino acids. The CDR3 nucleotides read TGCAGTGCTAGAGGAGGCCGGAACCCTACCTACGAGCAGTACTTC. It is translated as CSARGGRNPTYEQYF.

This clonotype was seen once. The chain combines TRBV7-2 with TRBJ2-2, with 10 bases that match TRBD2. Per the germline V gene, CDR1 is SGHTA and CDR2 is FQGNSA. The CDR3 spans 18 residues. V shed 2 bases, J shed 2 bases, and the junction held 8 bases outside the gene matches. This CDR3 reads CASSLIRLAGLNTGELFF. For the CDR3, the DNA is TGTGCCAGCAGCTTAATCCGACTAGCGGGTCTAAACACCGGGGAGCTGTTTTTT.

In the case of this clonotype: This may stem from a read error, because a much larger clone lies one nucleotide away. V and J are TRBV6-6 and TRBJ1-2; D is unresolved. Per the germline V gene, CDR1 is MNHNY and CDR2 is SVGAGI (reference sequence). This CDR3 contains 15 residues. V gave up 4 bases and J gave up 5 bases, with 17 bases separating them. The CDR3 DNA reads as TGTGCCAGCAGTTTACGCCGGCCGGGAGGGTATGGCTACACCTTC. It is translated as CASSLRRPGGYGYTF.

This clonotype was found many times. The gene calls are TRBV9 and TRBJ2-5, with TRBD2 matching over 7 bases. Germline V gene data show CDR1 as SGDLS and CDR2 as YYNGEE. With 7 bases clipped from V and 0 bases from J, the junction kept 6 bases outside the gene matches. The CDR3 extends over 14 amino acids. CDR3 DNA: TGTGCCAGCGGACGGGGGGACTACCAAGAGACCCAGTACTTC. Residues: CASGRGDYQETQYF. Using reference TRBV9 and TRBJ2-5 for the parts outside the CDR3, the full variable domain is DSGVTQTPKHLITATGQRVTLRCSPRSGDLSVYWYQQSLDQGLQFLIQYYNGEERAKGNILERFSAQQFPDLHSELNLSSLELGDSALYFCASGRGDYQETQYFGPGTRLLVL.

V is TRBV7-9 and J is TRBJ2-3; 15 bases are a match to TRBD2. Germline loops: CDR1 SEHNR, CDR2 FQNEAQ (reference sequence). The V gene end was trimmed by 5 bases and the J gene end by 4 bases; junction bases not matched to a gene: 4. CDR3 length equals 16 residues. In nucleotides, the CDR3 is TGTGCCAGCAGCCGGGGACTAGCGGGGGGTGCAGATACGCAGTATTTT. Protein: CASSRGLAGGADTQYF.

The rearrangement joins TRBV6-1 to TRBJ1-6; 12 bases map to TRBD1. Germline CDR1 and CDR2: MNHNS and SASEGT. The length of the CDR3 is 16 residues. V trimming: 6 bases; J trimming: 7 bases; junction bases outside the gene matches: 7. The CDR3 loop is CASRHRDRGQNSPLHF. DNA for the CDR3: TGTGCCAGCAGGCACCGGGACAGGGGGCAAAATTCACCCCTCCACTTT.

This clonotype was observed at least ten times. The J gene is TRBJ2-1, the V gene TRBV7-3; 12 positions match TRBD2. Germline V gene data show CDR1 as SGHTA and CDR2 as FQGTGA. CDR3 size: 15 residues. J lost 9 bases, V lost 5 bases, and 8 bases had no gene match. This CDR3 is CASSLGLAGGSEQFF. DNA for the CDR3: TGTGCCAGCAGCCTAGGGCTAGCGGGAGGGTCTGAGCAGTTCTTC.

This clonotype was recorded at least ten times. The chain carries TRBV10-2 and TRBJ2-2; possibly TRBD2 for D (6 bases). Between the trimmed V and J ends, which lost 5 bases and 3 bases, there was a span of 10 bases. This CDR3 has 14 residues. CDR1 and CDR2 (germline): WSHSY, SAAADI. The CDR3 region has the DNA TGCGCCAGCAGTCAGGGACTGCACACCGGGGAGCTGTTTTTT. This encodes CASSQGLHTGELFF.

The table lists this clonotype with a few counts. A much larger clone differs from this one at a single base, so this may be a read error. V usage is TRBV12-3 or TRBV12-4 and J usage is TRBJ2-7; 10 bases fit TRBD1. The V segment lost 8 bases and the J segment 4 bases; nucleotides outside the gene matches: 5. The CDR3 is 13 amino acids. The CDR3 bases are TGTGCCAGCGCCCCGGACAGGGGGTACGAGCAGTACTTC. Amino acid sequence: CASAPDRGYEQYF.

This clonotype was observed at least ten times. The chain recombines TRBV11-2 with TRBJ2-7; tentatively, D is TRBD2 (5 bases). CDR3 length: 13 residues. V lost 2 bases and J 4 bases, leaving 9 bases between the germline ends. Germline assignment: CDR1 SGHAT and CDR2 FQNNGV. The DNA for the CDR3 is TGTGCCAGCAGCTTAATCCGGGGATACGAGCAGTACTTC. It is translated as CASSLIRGYEQYF.

This clonotype was counted at least ten times. The V and J genes are TRBV7-2 and TRBJ2-5; D remains unclear. Germline CDR1 SGHTA, CDR2 FQGNSA. The CDR3 length is 14 residues. V was shortened by 0 bases and J by 2 bases, with 7 bases between the two germline ends. CDR3 sequence: CASSLAGIQETQYF. The DNA of the CDR3 is TGTGCCAGCAGCTTAGCGGGTATACAAGAGACCCAGTACTTC. Together with reference TRBV7-2 and TRBJ2-5, the CDR3 gives the full variable domain: GAGVSQSPSNKVTEKGKDVELRCDPISGHTALYWYRQSLGQGLEFLIYFQGNSAPDKSGLPSDRFSAERTGGSVSTLTIQRTQQEDSAVYLCASSLAGIQETQYFGPGTRLLVL.